This TCR beta chain is from a study of CD8+ T cells in alopecia areata. About the research overall: People stayed on tofacitinib for 6 to 18 months, then stopped the drug for 6 months.

After isolation, RNA underwent reverse transcription to generate cDNA as the sequencing template. This table comes from immunoSEQ multiplex PCR, and its TCRdb copy is limited to in-frame clones, with some not included. The sample includes approximately 210,000 clones, roughly 44% seen only once; the top ten take roughly 2.6%. As to treatment: oral pan-JAK inhibitor, 5-10 mg twice daily. Individuals with alopecia areata gave both lesional scalp punch biopsies and peripheral blood for collection. The CDR3 extends over 17 amino acids. The V gene end was trimmed by 7 bases and the J gene end by 0 bases; junction bases not matched to a gene: 9. CDR1 and CDR2 from the germline V gene are GTSNPN and SVGIG (reference sequence). The sample holds a few counts of this clone. Its target is not known. Study-level findings and limits: Normal-skin resident alphabeta T cells also appear among scalp sample sequences.

The sample was CD4+ T cells sorted from blood, taken at roughly week 38, from a patient treated with tofacitinib. The chain carries TRBV30 and TRBJ2-1; 13 bases agree with TRBD2. The sequence came from a human donor with alopecia areata. This CDR3 reads CASRGLAGSSSYNEQFF. The CDR3 DNA follows: TGTGCCTCACGGGGACTAGCGGGATCTTCCTCCTACAATGAGCAGTTCTTC.